The rows below give T cell receptor beta chains drawn from one sample of a study of T cells in Graves' hyperthyroidism and ophthalmopathy. TCRdb reprocessed the multiplex PCR reads with MiXCR, giving one entry per CDR3 protein. The table shows about 360,000 distinct CDR3 sequences, with around a sixth occurring only once. The sample consisted of blood. The receptors here all came from a woman aged 18-29 years with Graves' hyperthyroidism that later progressed to Graves' ophthalmopathy. The CDR3 runs from the conserved cysteine through the conserved F or W. The D gene is left open where the match is weak. Some rows mark clone size as missing; the rest say once, few, many or name a class of expanded clone.

clone size,J gene,D gene,V gene,CDR3 protein,CDR3 DNA
many,TRBJ1-6,NA,TRBV28,CASSLPGSSYNSPLHF,TGTGCCAGCAGTTTACCGGGGAGCTCCTATAATTCACCCCTCCACTTT
few,TRBJ1-6,NA,TRBV5-5,CASSLDLSLGPLHF,TGTGCCAGCAGCTTGGATCTTTCCCTTGGCCCTCTCCACTTT
many,TRBJ2-7,NA,TRBV3-1,CASSQERNGGTHYEQYF,TGTGCCAGCAGCCAAGAAAGGAATGGCGGGACCCACTACGAGCAGTACTTC
many,TRBJ1-5,NA,TRBV7-2,CASSLGAEGSNQPQHF,TGTGCCAGCAGCTTAGGGGCGGAAGGTAGCAATCAGCCCCAGCATTTT
many,TRBJ1-1,NA,TRBV3-1,CASSQESRGGGSEAFF,TGTGCCAGCAGCCAAGAATCAAGGGGCGGGGGGTCTGAAGCTTTCTTT
NA,TRBJ2-7,TRBD1,TRBV29-1,CSVRVRDRGYEQYF,TGCAGCGTGAGGGTCCGGGACAGGGGTTACGAGCAGTACTTC
NA,TRBJ2-2,TRBD2,TRBV30,CAWRGLARDTGELFF,TGTGCCTGGAGAGGACTAGCGAGGGACACCGGGGAGCTGTTTTTT
NA,TRBJ2-2,NA,TRBV6-2/TRBV6-3,CASMPLAKKAGELFF,TGTGCCAGCATGCCTCTAGCGAAAAAGGCCGGGGAGCTGTTTTTT
NA,TRBJ2-7,NA,TRBV20-1,CSARGTAHLPYEQYF,TGCAGTGCTAGAGGGACTGCTCACCTTCCCTACGAGCAGTACTTC
NA,TRBJ1-2,TRBD1,TRBV10-3,CASRGPYGYTF,TGTGCCTCAAGGGGGCCCTATGGCTACACCTTC
many,TRBJ2-2,TRBD1,TRBV7-9,CASSSDLGGQGYTGELFF,TGTGCCAGCAGCTCCGATCTCGGGGGACAGGGATACACCGGGGAGCTGTTTTTT
NA,TRBJ1-6,TRBD1,TRBV19,CASSAGQGGDSPLHF,TGTGCCAGTAGTGCTGGACAGGGTGGCGATTCACCCCTCCACTTT
many,TRBJ1-1,NA,TRBV4-2,CASSQDHGVGNTEAFF,TGTGCCAGCAGCCAAGATCATGGCGTAGGAAACACTGAAGCTTTCTTT
many,TRBJ1-6,NA,TRBV20-1,CSARDGGRSSLHF,TGCAGTGCTAGAGATGGGGGGCGGTCATCCCTCCACTTT
once,TRBJ1-4,NA,TRBV28,CASSLSSNLATNEELFF,TGTGCCAGCAGTTTATCGTCAAACCTTGCAACTAATGAAGAACTGTTTTTT
NA,TRBJ2-2,NA,TRBV7-2,CASSHLGNTGELFF,TGTGCCAGCAGCCATTTGGGGAACACCGGGGAGCTGTTTTTT
many,TRBJ2-1,TRBD1,TRBV20-1,CSARGGQGPSSYNEQFF,TGCAGTGCTAGAGGAGGACAGGGTCCTTCCTCCTACAATGAGCAGTTCTTC
many,TRBJ1-1,NA,TRBV3-1,CASRAQGGTEAFF,TGTGCCAGCAGGGCACAGGGAGGCACTGAAGCTTTCTTT
NA,TRBJ2-1,TRBD2,TRBV10-3,CASASGSSSYNEQLF,TGTGCCAGCGCTAGCGGATCTAGCTCCTACAATGAGCAGCTCTTC
few,TRBJ2-1,NA,TRBV6-1,CASSLMGGGVSGNEQFF,TGTGCCAGCAGCCTGATGGGAGGGGGAGTGAGTGGGAATGAGCAGTTCTTC
many,TRBJ2-5,TRBD2,TRBV7-6,CASSRSTSGKETQYF,TGTGCCAGCAGCCGAAGCACTAGCGGTAAAGAGACCCAGTACTTC
few,TRBJ2-5,NA,TRBV3-1,CASSQDWAGVQETQYF,TGTGCCAGCAGCCAAGATTGGGCGGGCGTACAAGAGACCCAGTACTTC
many,TRBJ2-7,TRBD1,TRBV20-1,CSASPGQGSPYEQYF,TGCAGTGCTAGCCCGGGACAGGGGAGTCCCTACGAGCAGTACTTC
NA,TRBJ1-3,NA,TRBV5-1,CASHFGNTIYF,TGCGCCAGCCACTTCGGAAACACCATATATTTT
many,TRBJ2-2,NA,TRBV28,CASSFPGGRANTGELFF,TGTGCCAGCAGTTTTCCGGGGGGCAGGGCCAACACCGGGGAGCTGTTTTTT
NA,TRBJ1-5,NA,TRBV20-1,CSAGNQPQHF,TGCAGTGCTGGGAATCAGCCCCAGCATTTT
few,TRBJ2-7,NA,TRBV3-1,CASSQDRVGGPYEQYF,TGTGCCAGCAGCCAAGATAGGGTTGGGGGGCCCTACGAGCAGTACTTC
many,TRBJ2-1,NA,TRBV5-1,CASSRTGPTDEQFF,TGCGCCAGCAGCAGAACCGGACCAACCGATGAGCAGTTCTTC
NA,TRBJ1-3,NA,TRBV5-1,CASSLQGGSAGNTIYF,TGCGCCAGCAGCTTACAGGGAGGTTCAGCTGGAAACACCATATATTTT
NA,TRBJ2-1,TRBD2,TRBV30,CACGTSFDSYNEQFF,TGTGCCTGCGGGACTAGTTTCGACTCCTACAATGAGCAGTTCTTC
NA,TRBJ1-5,NA,TRBV6-2/TRBV6-3,CASSPGTNQPQHF,TGTGCCAGCAGTCCTGGGACGAATCAGCCCCAGCATTTT
NA,TRBJ2-1,TRBD2,TRBV7-6,CASSPRAGGMGGEQFF,TGTGCCAGCAGCCCGAGAGCGGGAGGCATGGGGGGGGAGCAGTTCTTC
many,TRBJ2-4,NA,TRBV3-1,CASSLGVLAKNIQYF,TGTGCCAGCAGCCTAGGGGTATTAGCCAAAAACATTCAGTACTTC
many,TRBJ2-2,TRBD2,TRBV27,CASSLWLAGGTGELFF,TGTGCCAGCAGTTTGTGGCTAGCGGGAGGGACCGGGGAGCTGTTTTTT
few,TRBJ2-3,TRBD2,TRBV10-3,CAISDLGGRGADTQYF,TGTGCCATCAGTGACCTAGGCGGGAGGGGAGCAGATACGCAGTATTTT
NA,TRBJ2-3,NA,TRBV7-9,CASRRSADPATDTQYF,TGTGCCAGCAGGCGATCTGCGGATCCAGCCACAGATACGCAGTATTTT
NA,TRBJ2-1,NA,TRBV12-3/TRBV12-4,CASSLWGPDSEQFF,TGTGCCAGCAGTCTTTGGGGCCCTGACAGTGAGCAGTTCTTC
many,TRBJ1-4,NA,TRBV2,CASRAGTTNEKLFF,TGTGCCAGCAGAGCCGGGACAACTAATGAAAAACTGTTTTTT
many,TRBJ2-5,NA,TRBV29-1,CSVAGTGRGKTQYF,TGCAGCGTTGCCGGAACAGGGAGAGGAAAGACCCAGTACTTC
few,TRBJ2-5,TRBD2,TRBV5-6,CASGLAGVRGETQYF,TGTGCCAGCGGGCTAGCGGGAGTAAGGGGAGAGACCCAGTACTTC
many,TRBJ1-2,NA,TRBV20-1,CSARDMDIYGYTF,TGCAGTGCTAGAGATATGGACATCTATGGCTACACCTTC
many,TRBJ1-2,TRBD1,TRBV28,CASSPAQGWYGYTF,TGTGCCAGCAGTCCGGCACAGGGGTGGTATGGCTACACCTTC
many,TRBJ2-1,TRBD1,TRBV20-1,CSASRDSSYNEQFF,TGCAGTGCTAGTCGGGACAGTTCCTACAATGAGCAGTTCTTC